Below, 24 T cell receptor beta chains from the same sample are listed, as sequenced in a study of tumor and adjacent non-tumor tissue in lung cancer. The library came from three nested PCR rounds adapted from ARM-PCR protocols. TCRdb redid the calling of the multiplex PCR reads with MiXCR, one entry per CDR3 protein. The table shows about 120,000 distinct CDR3 sequences, with around 82% occurring only once. This sample's RNA came from whole unsorted tissue. The specimen sequenced was lung tumor tissue. The receptors originated from a man aged 70 or older with non-small cell lung cancer.

On this clonotype itself: Relative to the germline gene, one junction end is altered; a read error may explain this. V is TRBV5-6 and J is TRBJ1-6, with TRBD1 identical over 8 bases. CDR1 SGHDT and CDR2 YYEEEE come from the germline V gene. The CDR3 spans 16 residues. The CDR3 DNA follows: TGTACCAGCAGCAGCCCAGGGGGCTCCGATAATTCACCCCTCCACTTT. Protein product: CTSSSPGGSDNSPLHF.

On this clonotype: A read error may produce the germline difference seen at one junction end. The chain joins TRBV11-2 to TRBJ1-1; 7 bases are a match to TRBD1. Germline V lookup: CDR1 SGHAT, CDR2 FQNNGV. The CDR3 has 13 residues. The CDR3 here is CASNLGGTGKPFF. CDR3 DNA sequence: TGTGCCAGCAACTTAGGGGGCACGGGTAAACCTTTCTTT.

To note about this clonotype: A junction boundary mismatches the germline segment, possibly from a read error. The V and J genes are TRBV11-2 and TRBJ1-1; D is uncertain. There are 15 residues in the CDR3. Germline CDR1 and CDR2: SGHAT and FQNNGV. CDR3 sequence reads: CASGFANSRNTEAFF. DNA for the CDR3: TGTGCCAGCGGCTTCGCCAATTCGAGGAACACTGAAGCATTCTTT.

For this clonotype: A much larger clone differs by one base, so this may be a read error. This chain connects TRBV20-1 to TRBJ1-1; perhaps TRBD1 as D (5 bases). V lost 7 bases and J lost 3, with 15 bases in between. CDR1 is DFQATT, CDR2 SNEGSKA, per germline (reference sequence). This CDR3 is built from 13 residues. The CDR3 loop is CSVARGTYTEAFF. The CDR3 region has the DNA TGCAGTGTTGCACGGGGCACATACACTGAAGCTTTCTTT.

This clonotype has just one count. One junction end disagrees with the germline gene, perhaps due to a read error. The rearrangement joins TRBV5-4 to TRBJ1-3; D perhaps matches TRBD1 (5 bases). The CDR3 loop spans 12 amino acids. Germline CDR1 is SGHNT and CDR2 is YYREEE (reference sequence). CDR3 loop: CTCSFGGKTIYF. The CDR3 nucleotides read TGTACCTGCAGCTTCGGGGGAAAGACCATATATTTT.

Note on this clonotype: The germline gene is not matched at one end of the junction; a read error may be the cause. The rearrangement joins TRBV11-2 to TRBJ1-1; the D is unclear. Germline V gives CDR1 SGHAT, CDR2 FQNNGV. CDR3 length: 14 residues. The DNA for the CDR3 is TGTGACAGCAGCTTATCCGGGAGGAACACTGAAGCTTTCTTT. As protein: CDSSLSGRNTEAFF.

This clonotype was observed at least ten times. The chain employs TRBV30 and TRBJ2-7; TRBD1 matches 8 bases. The CDR3 runs to 14 residues. Per the germline V gene, CDR1 is GTSNPN and CDR2 is SVGIG (reference sequence). V lost 4 bases to trimming and J lost 3 bases; unmatched junction nucleotides: 8. The CDR3 region is CAWTVGTGNYEQYF. The CDR3 DNA reads as TGTGCCTGGACCGTAGGGACAGGTAACTACGAGCAGTACTTC.

Turning to this clonotype: The conserved phenylalanine or tryptophan normally closing the CDR3 is absent here, so this likely arose from a read error. The J gene is TRBJ1-1, the V gene TRBV12-5; D perhaps matches TRBD1 (6 bases). Trimming shortened V by 1 base and J by 4 bases, and 16 bases separated the two germline ends. Germline V lookup: CDR1 LGHNT, CDR2 FRNRAP. The CDR3 spans 16 residues. The chain's CDR3 is CASGLGEGGSSTEAFI. CDR3 nucleotide sequence: TGTGCTAGTGGTTTGGGGGAGGGGGGTTCGAGCACTGAAGCTTTCATT.

As concerns this clonotype: Relative to the germline gene, one junction end is altered; a read error may explain this. This chain joins TRBV11-2 and TRBJ1-4; possible D gene TRBD1, 6 bases. Germline CDR1 and CDR2: SGHAT and FQNNGV. The CDR3 loop spans 15 amino acids. CDR3 region: CASSRSGTINEILFF. In DNA form, the CDR3 reads TGTGCCAGCAGCAGAAGTGGGACAATCAATGAAATACTGTTTTTT. Filled out from reference TRBV11-2 and TRBJ1-4, the complete variable domain reads EAGVAQSPRYKIIEKRQSVAFWCNPISGHATLYWYQQILGQGPKLLIQFQNNGVVDDSQLPKDRFSAERLKGVDSTLKIQPAKLEDSAVYLCASSRSGTINEILFFGSGTQLSVL.

The chain uses TRBV18 and TRBJ2-3; D is undetermined. V shed 2 bases and J shed 5 bases, with 14 bases lying between them. The germline CDR1 and CDR2 sequences are KGHSH and LQKENI. The CDR3 is 15 residues long. The DNA for the CDR3 is TGTGCCAGCTCACCAGGAATCCATGAAAGAGATACGCAGTATTTT. Amino acids: CASSPGIHERDTQYF.

Of note for this clonotype: An end of the junction does not agree with germline; a read error may underlie this. The chain has TRBV11-2 and TRBJ1-6; 8 bases are shared with TRBD1. Germline CDR1 reads SGHAT; CDR2 reads FQNNGV. The length of the CDR3 is 18 residues. The CDR3 DNA reads as TGTGCCAGCAGCCCGAGGACAGGGCAAAGCTCCTATAATTCACCTCTCCACTTT. Its protein product is CASSPRTGQSSYNSPLHF.

The chain has TRBV12-3 or TRBV12-4 and TRBJ1-2, with D tentatively TRBD1 (6 bases). This CDR3 region has 15 residues. V was cut by 6 bases and J by 2 bases, with 16 bases left in between. The CDR3 nucleotides are TGTGCCAGCAGCGTGTACGTAGGGGGAAACTATGGCTACACCTTC. Its protein is CASSVYVGGNYGYTF.

On this clonotype itself: The conserved closing phenylalanine or tryptophan is absent in this CDR3, likely reflecting a read error. The chain couples TRBV6-5 to TRBJ1-1; D perhaps matches TRBD1 (5 bases). V shed 7 bases and J shed 0 bases, with 9 bases lying between them. From germline, CDR1 is MNHEY and CDR2 SVGAGI. There are 13 residues in the CDR3. The CDR3 region is CASNRGLNTEAFS. The CDR3 DNA reads TGTGCCAGCAATAGGGGATTGAACACTGAAGCTTTCTCT.

Notes on this clonotype: The junction and the germline gene differ at one end; a read error may be behind it. The chain has TRBV12-3 or TRBV12-4 and TRBJ2-2; possibly TRBD2 for D (5 bases). The CDR3 consists of 15 residues. The CDR3 region has the DNA TGTGCCAACAGTCCCCAACGTGGGAACGCCGGGGAGTTGTTTTTT. Translating it yields CANSPQRGNAGELFF.

Regarding this clonotype: The junction and the germline gene differ at one end; a read error may be behind it. The chain employs TRBV11-1 and TRBJ2-1; 10 nucleotides agree with TRBD1. CDR1 is SGHAT and CDR2 is FQDESV in the germline V gene (reference sequence). The CDR3 has 16 amino acids. The CDR3 spells CAISHRPGQGPHEQFF. The CDR3 DNA is TGTGCCATCAGCCACAGGCCGGGACAGGGGCCACATGAGCAGTTCTTC.

Remarks on this clonotype: The junction does not match germline at one end; this may be a read error. The chain couples TRBV5-6 to TRBJ1-1; D gene ambiguous. Germline lookup yields CDR1 SGHDT and CDR2 YYEEEE. The CDR3 extends over 16 amino acids. CDR3 in DNA: TGTGCCAGTAGCTCAATGCGCCGGACCATGAACACTGAAGCTTTCTTT. This gives the protein CASSSMRRTMNTEAFF.

Remarks on this clonotype: Compared with germline, one end of the junction differs, possibly owing to a read error. This chain uses TRBV14 with TRBJ1-4; 7 bases are shared with TRBD1. The CDR3 extends over 16 amino acids. Germline V gene data show CDR1 as SGHDN and CDR2 as FVKESK. CDR3 in DNA: TGTGCCCGCAGCCATCCCAGGGGGGATAACGGCGAAAAATTGTTTTTT. As protein: CARSHPRGDNGEKLFF. Filled out from reference TRBV14 and TRBJ1-4, the complete variable domain reads EAGVTQFPSHSVIEKGQTVTLRCDPISGHDNLYWYRRVMGKEIKFLLHFVKESKQDESGMPNNRFLAERTGGTYSTLKVQPAELEDSGVYFCARSHPRGDNGEKLFFGSGTQLSVL.

The V call is TRBV29-1, the J call TRBJ2-2; D is ambiguous. This CDR3 is built from 11 residues. The germline CDR1 and CDR2 sequences are SQVTM and ANQGSEA. The CDR3 reads CNAAWSGELFF. The CDR3 DNA reads as TGCAACGCAGCTTGGAGCGGGGAGCTGTTTTTT.

This chain links TRBV11-1 with TRBJ2-2; D gene ambiguous. Germline V gene data show CDR1 as SGHAT and CDR2 as FQDESV (reference sequence). The CDR3 consists of 13 residues. Trimming removed 3 bases at V and 5 bases at J, with 7 bases between. This CDR3 is CASSFEMTGELFF. For the CDR3, the DNA is TGTGCCAGCAGCTTTGAAATGACCGGGGAGCTGTTTTTT.

V usage is TRBV14 and J usage is TRBJ1-2; D is unclear. With 1 base removed from V and 8 bases from J, the gap between germline ends came to 17 bases. Per germline, CDR1 SGHDN and CDR2 FVKESK. The CDR3 runs 15 residues. The CDR3: CASSQAPTVVGGYTF. The CDR3 coding sequence is TGTGCCAGCAGCCAAGCTCCTACAGTGGTTGGCGGCTACACCTTC.

As to this clonotype: At one end the junction does not follow the germline gene, possibly because of a read error. The chain carries TRBV20-1 and TRBJ2-5, with D maybe TRBD2 (5 bases). The CDR3 runs 16 residues. Germline values: CDR1 DFQATT, CDR2 SNEGSKA (reference sequence). The CDR3 sequence is CNARDGRHGDQETQYF. Written as DNA, the CDR3 is TGTAATGCTAGAGATGGGAGACATGGGGACCAAGAGACCCAGTACTTC.

This rearrangement joins TRBV12-3 or TRBV12-4 to TRBJ1-4; a weak D match, TRBD1 (5 bases). V dropped 6 bases and J dropped 2 bases, with 13 bases sitting between them. This CDR3 region has 15 residues. The CDR3 DNA sequence: TGTGCCAGCAGCGGATCAGGGTATACTAATGAAAAACTGTTTTTT. Protein sequence: CASSGSGYTNEKLFF.

This clonotype was observed a handful of times. One base away lies a much larger clone, so this may be a sequencing read error. This chain links TRBV28 with TRBJ2-2; 7 nucleotides line up with TRBD1. V gave up 5 bases and J gave up 4 bases; unmatched junction bases: 10. The V gene's germline CDR1 is MDHEN and CDR2 SYDVKM. This CDR3 is 16 amino acids long. In DNA form, the CDR3 reads TGTGCCAGCAGTGTGCGAAGGGGGCTTGGCACCGGGGAGCTGTTTTTT. It translates to CASSVRRGLGTGELFF.

This clonotype has more than one count but fewer than ten. The V gene is TRBV5-4, the J gene TRBJ1-1, with D possibly matching TRBD1 (6 bases). The germline V gene has CDR1 SGHNT and CDR2 YYREEE (reference sequence). V was pared by 10 bases and J by 2 bases, with 24 bases between. This CDR3 is built from 16 residues. The CDR3 DNA follows: TGTGCCGGCATCCCTAGTATTTGGACAGATAACACTGAAGCTTTCTTT. Residues: CAGIPSIWTDNTEAFF.